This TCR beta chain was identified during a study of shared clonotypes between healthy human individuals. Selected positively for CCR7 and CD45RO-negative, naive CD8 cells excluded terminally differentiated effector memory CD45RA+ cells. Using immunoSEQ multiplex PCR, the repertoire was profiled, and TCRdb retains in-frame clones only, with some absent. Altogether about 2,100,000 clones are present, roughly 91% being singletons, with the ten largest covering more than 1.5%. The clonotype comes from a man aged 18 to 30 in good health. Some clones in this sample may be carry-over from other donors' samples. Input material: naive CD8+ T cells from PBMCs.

CDR3 sequence: CASSPREADTEAFF. CDR3 coding DNA: TGTGCCAGCAGTCCAAGGGAGGCAGACACTGAAGCTTTCTTT. V is TRBV5-5 and J is TRBJ1-1; the D is unclear. The V and J ends lost 5 bases and 3 bases respectively, with 14 bases between them. The CDR3 length is 14 residues. Germline V gene sequence: CDR1 SGHKS, CDR2 YYEKEE (reference sequence).